A single sample is the source of the 5 T cell receptor beta chains below, sequenced in a study of tumor-infiltrating lymphocytes in primary liver carcinoma. A primer in the constant region served to generate TCR beta cDNA from 450 to 650 ng of total RNA. What produced the TCR beta libraries was three nested multiplex PCR rounds using slightly modified ARM-PCR. Both of the initial two PCR rounds ran for about 9 cycles and employed TRBV1-TRBV30 forward primers alongside a C-beta reverse primer. TCRdb used MiXCR to reprocess the multiplex PCR reads, holding one entry per CDR3 protein. The profile shows 300,000 to 400,000 distinct CDR3 sequences, about 61% of them singletons. Alongside blood RNA obtained from unsorted whole blood, germline DNA was also extracted. Sequencing was done on a sample of peripheral blood. The source is a man aged 35 to 55 with primary liver carcinoma and hepatitis B virus infection.

Concerning this clonotype: A read error may explain this, as a much larger clone is one base away. The chain couples TRBV28 to TRBJ1-5; 8 bases align to TRBD1. J lost 0 bases, V lost 3 bases, and 7 bases had no gene match. The CDR3 covers 17 residues. Germline CDR1 is MDHEN and CDR2 is SYDVKM. CDR3 amino acids: CASSLGQVKNSNQPQHF. The DNA for the CDR3 is TGTGCCAGCAGTTTGGGACAGGTGAAAAATAGCAATCAGCCCCAGCATTTT.

The chain joins TRBV12-2 to TRBJ2-7; the D segment call TRBD2 is taken from the table without a DNA check. TRBV12-2 is a listed pseudogene. This CDR3 comprises 19 residues. The CDR3 spells CATREPPSGRARSSYEQYF. CDR3 DNA sequence: TGTGCAACACGAGAACCTCCTAGCGGGAGGGCTAGGAGCTCCTACGAGCAGTACTTC.

Comment on this clonotype: The missing conserved phenylalanine or tryptophan at the end of this CDR3 makes a read error likely. The DNA is left out, because the CDR3 cannot be placed on it with certainty; the CDR3 is given as TCRdb lists it. The rearrangement links TRBV11-2 to TRBJ1-1. Per germline, CDR1 SGHAT and CDR2 FQNNGV. A total of 15 residues make up the CDR3, ends included. CDR3 sequence reads: CASSWGGGLNTETFI.

This clonotype was picked up a small number of times. The chain uses TRBV6-5 and TRBJ1-3; TRBD1 matches 7 bases. The CDR3 length is 15 residues. With V trimmed by 6 bases and J by 0 bases, 5 bases remained unmatched. Germline V gene sequence: CDR1 MNHEY, CDR2 SVGAGI. CDR3 region: CASRPGQTSGNTIYF. The CDR3 DNA reads as TGTGCCAGCAGGCCGGGACAGACCTCTGGAAACACCATATATTTT.

The chain carries TRBV11-2 and TRBJ1-1; D gene uncertain. This CDR3 is 13 amino acids long. Germline assignment: CDR1 SGHAT and CDR2 FQNNGV. V shed 0 bases and J shed 11 bases, with 13 bases lying between them. As DNA, the CDR3 is TGTGCCAGCAGCTTAGAACAGACGTTTGCGGCTTTCTTT. This sequence encodes CASSLEQTFAAFF.